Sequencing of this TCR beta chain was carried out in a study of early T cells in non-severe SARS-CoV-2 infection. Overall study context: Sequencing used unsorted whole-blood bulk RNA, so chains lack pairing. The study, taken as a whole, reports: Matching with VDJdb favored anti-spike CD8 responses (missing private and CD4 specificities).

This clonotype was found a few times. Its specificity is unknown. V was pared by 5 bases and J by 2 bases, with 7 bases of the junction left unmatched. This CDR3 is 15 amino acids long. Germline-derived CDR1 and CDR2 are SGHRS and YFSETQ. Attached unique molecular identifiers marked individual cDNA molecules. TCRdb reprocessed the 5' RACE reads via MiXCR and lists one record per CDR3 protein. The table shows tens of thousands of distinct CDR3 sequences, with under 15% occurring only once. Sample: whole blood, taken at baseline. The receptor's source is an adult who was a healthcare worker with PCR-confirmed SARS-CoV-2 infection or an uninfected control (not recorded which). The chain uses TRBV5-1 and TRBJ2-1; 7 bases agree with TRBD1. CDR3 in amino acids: CASSSTGQTYNEQFF. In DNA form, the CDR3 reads TGCGCCAGCAGTTCGACGGGACAGACCTACAATGAGCAGTTCTTC.